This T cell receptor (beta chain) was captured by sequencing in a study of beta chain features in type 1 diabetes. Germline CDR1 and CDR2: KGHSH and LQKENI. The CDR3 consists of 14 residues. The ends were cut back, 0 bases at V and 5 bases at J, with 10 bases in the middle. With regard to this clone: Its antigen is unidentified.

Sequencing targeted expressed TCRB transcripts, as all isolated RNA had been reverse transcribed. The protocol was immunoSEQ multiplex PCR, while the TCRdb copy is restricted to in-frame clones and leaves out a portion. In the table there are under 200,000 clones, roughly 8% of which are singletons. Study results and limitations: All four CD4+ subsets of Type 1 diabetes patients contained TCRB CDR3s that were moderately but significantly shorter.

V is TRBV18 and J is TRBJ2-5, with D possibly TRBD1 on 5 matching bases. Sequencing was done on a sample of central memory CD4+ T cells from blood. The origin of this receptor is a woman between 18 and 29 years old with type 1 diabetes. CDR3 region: CASSPPRAPETQYF. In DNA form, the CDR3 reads TGTGCCAGCTCACCACCCAGGGCCCCCGAGACCCAGTACTTC.